This T cell receptor beta chain was found in a study of blood T cell repertoires in COVID-19. Study overall: Donors in the United States, Italy and Spain gave samples during acute or convalescent COVID-19. Nucleic acid was either cDNA or gDNA, and it came from T cells, B-cell-depleted T cells, or PBMCs.

Germline-derived CDR1 and CDR2 are KGHDR and SFDVKD. The CDR3 extends over 14 amino acids. V dropped 5 bases and J dropped 2 bases, with 10 bases sitting between them. The authors' processing: It was from reference gene primer amplification that nucleated cell counts were estimated. Clones were sequenced by immunoSEQ multiplex PCR, and TCRdb holds only the in-frame ones, with some missing. That table gives V, J and clone size, and the DNA gave D and trimming. The sample holds around 260,000 clones, roughly 88% seen once. Notes on this clone: This CDR3 is also generated by other DNA sequences in the sample.

The TCR originated in a woman in her twenties or thirties with active or convalescent COVID-19. The V call is TRBV24-1, the J call TRBJ2-3; D not certain. Sequencing was done on a sample of peripheral blood. Written as DNA, the CDR3 is TGTGCCACCAGTGGTGCAGGATACACAGATACGCAGTATTTT. Its protein is CATSGAGYTDTQYF.